This TCR beta chain derives from a study of blood T cell repertoires in COVID-19. CDR1 KGHDR and CDR2 SFDVKD come from the germline V gene. The CDR3 extends over 18 amino acids. The J segment lost 2 bases and the V segment lost 3 bases, leaving 12 bases of the junction unmatched. Source study methods: Using reference gene primer amplification, nucleated cell counts were estimated. The table came from immunoSEQ multiplex PCR; TCRdb's copy has only in-frame clones and leaves some out. That table gives V, J and clone size, and the DNA gave D and trimming. Among hundreds of thousands of clones listed, around 85% were seen once.

This receptor was taken from a human donor in a cohort sampled during active COVID-19. Sample: peripheral blood. This rearrangement joins TRBV24-1 to TRBJ2-3; 8 positions match TRBD2. The CDR3 is CATSDLRGGRSYTDTQYF. Here the CDR3 DNA reads TGTGCCACCAGTGATCTTCGGGGGGGCCGCTCCTACACAGATACGCAGTATTTT.